Shown below are 10 T cell receptor beta chains from a single sample sequenced in a study of cytomegalovirus exposure and HLA in healthy donors. Primers for the PCR totalled 60 Vbeta and 13 Jbeta. Measured with immunoSEQ multiplex PCR; TCRdb has only the in-frame clones, and not every one. The profile covers roughly 100,000 clones, with 78% appearing a single time and 3% to 3.5% taken by the ten largest. The specimen was PBMCs. The source of these receptors is a middle-aged woman in good health and CMV-seronegative.

The gene calls are TRBV5-5 and TRBJ1-5; weak D call: TRBD1 (5 bases). Germline V gene data show CDR1 as SGHKS and CDR2 as YYEKEE (reference sequence). V gave up 0 bases and J gave up 5 bases, with 12 bases separating them. The CDR3 totals 15 residues. Here the CDR3 reads CASSLAQGRYQPQHF. Here the CDR3 DNA reads TGTGCCAGCAGCTTGGCCCAGGGTAGGTATCAGCCCCAGCATTTT.

The CDR3 protein is CASSAEETQYF. In DNA, the CDR3 is TGTGCCAGCAGTGCGGAAGAGACCCAGTACTTC. The rearrangement uses TRBV6-1 and TRBJ2-5; no reliable D call. This CDR3 region has 11 residues. Trimming took 4 bases from V and 3 from J, leaving 3 bases between them. Germline values: CDR1 MNHNS, CDR2 SASEGT.

This clone was observed a handful of times. This rearrangement joins TRBV5-1 to TRBJ2-3; TRBD1 aligns across 8 bases. V lost 3 bases to trimming and J lost 2 bases; unmatched junction nucleotides: 2. The CDR3 extends over 14 amino acids. Germline CDR1 and CDR2: SGHRS and YFSETQ. The CDR3 DNA follows: TGCGCCAGCAGCTCGGGACAGGCCACAGATACGCAGTATTTT. Residues: CASSSGQATDTQYF.

The CDR3 here is CASSTTTSGGTGELFF. The DNA for the CDR3 is TGTGCCAGTAGTACGACGACTAGCGGAGGGACCGGGGAGCTGTTTTTT. This chain links TRBV19 with TRBJ2-2, with 9 nucleotides matching TRBD2. Germline trimming cut 4 bases from V and 5 bases from J; bases unmatched to any gene: 8. The CDR3 length is 16 residues. The germline gives CDR1 LNHDA, CDR2 SQIVND (reference sequence). The full variable domain, in which reference TRBV19 and TRBJ2-2 provide the parts outside the CDR3, is DGGITQSPKYLFRKEGQNVTLSCEQNLNHDAMYWYRQDPGQGLRLIYYSQIVNDFQKGDIAEGYSVSREKKESFPLTVTSAQKNPTAFYLCASSTTTSGGTGELFFGEGSRLTVL.

A few counts support this clone. The chain recombines TRBV7-9 with TRBJ2-4, with D uncertain. V was clipped by 5 bases and J by 15 bases, with 14 bases between them. CDR3 size: 11 residues. Germline-derived CDR1 and CDR2 are SEHNR and FQNEAQ (reference sequence). The CDR3 DNA is TGTGCCAGCAGCGCCTCACTAAGTTTGTACTTC. The encoded protein is CASSASLSLYF.

The chain is built from TRBV19 and TRBJ1-5, with no clear D. The CDR3 consists of 15 residues. V was cut by 3 bases and J by 0 bases, with 9 bases left in between. CDR1 and CDR2 (germline): LNHDA, SQIVND (reference sequence). For the CDR3, the DNA is TGTGCCAGTAGTATTGGAGGGCATAGCAATCAGCCCCAGCATTTT. Amino acids: CASSIGGHSNQPQHF.

On this clone: The sample contains more than one DNA sequence encoding this CDR3. The V call is TRBV7-9, the J call TRBJ1-1; maybe TRBD1 (5 bases). The length of the CDR3 is 13 residues. V shed 11 bases and J shed 4 bases, with 17 bases lying between them. Germline V gene lookup returns CDR1 SEHNR and CDR2 FQNEAQ (reference sequence). CDR3 sequence reads: CAGKRPGGTEAFF. As DNA, the CDR3 is TGTGCCGGAAAAAGACCGGGGGGCACTGAAGCTTTCTTT.

The chain combines TRBV7-9 with TRBJ2-7, with 11 bases matching TRBD2. From germline, CDR1 is SEHNR and CDR2 FQNEAQ (reference sequence). V lost 5 bases and J lost 6; bases outside the gene matches: 6. The CDR3 runs 14 residues. CDR3 in DNA: TGTGCCAGCAGCCCTGTCCTAGCGGGAGGCGAGCAGTACTTC. It is translated as CASSPVLAGGEQYF.

The V call is TRBV9, the J call TRBJ2-1, with TRBD2 matching 8 bases. Germline values: CDR1 SGDLS, CDR2 YYNGEE. Germline trimming cut 4 bases from V and 1 base from J; bases unmatched to any gene: 10. The CDR3 runs to 17 residues. The chain's CDR3 is CASSLYTSGRSYNEQFF. As DNA, the CDR3 is TGTGCCAGCAGCCTATATACTAGCGGTAGGTCCTACAATGAGCAGTTCTTC.

V gene TRBV27 combines with J gene TRBJ2-7, with 12 bases matching TRBD2. Germline V gives CDR1 MNHEY, CDR2 SMNVEV (reference sequence). The CDR3 consists of 15 residues. V lost 6 bases and J lost 6; bases outside the gene matches: 9. CDR3 loop: CASRAGLAGLGEQYF. In nucleotides, the CDR3 is TGTGCCAGCAGGGCCGGACTAGCGGGACTCGGCGAGCAGTACTTC.